A selection of T cell receptor beta chains follows, all from one sample in a study of Graves' ophthalmopathy and Graves' hyperthyroidism. TCRdb passed the multiplex PCR reads through MiXCR, listing each CDR3 protein once. Of hundreds of thousands of distinct CDR3 sequences detected, approximately 21% appear once; the ten largest clones hold 2.5% to 3.5%. Sequenced input: peripheral blood. All receptors come from a woman aged 18-29 years with stable Graves' hyperthyroidism. CDR3s include the opening cysteine and the closing phenylalanine or tryptophan. The D gene is left open where the match is weak. Size tells how often a clone was seen (once, few, many) or the class of an expanded clone, and some rows leave it out.

d_call | j_call | clone_size | v_call | cdr3_aa | cdr3_nt
TRBD1 | TRBJ2-5 | few | TRBV11-3 | CASSPPGQGVSETQYF | TGTGCCAGCAGCCCGCCGGGACAGGGGGTTTCGGAGACCCAGTACTTC
TRBD1 | TRBJ1-2 | many | TRBV28 | CASSSRDRAVYGYTF | TGTGCCAGCAGTTCCCGGGACAGGGCGGTCTATGGCTACACCTTC
TRBD1 | TRBJ1-1 | many | TRBV12-3/TRBV12-4 | CASSLEGQVNTEAFF | TGTGCCAGCAGTTTAGAAGGACAGGTGAACACTGAAGCTTTCTTT
TRBD1 | TRBJ1-6 | . | TRBV20-1 | CSASETGGYNSPLHF | TGCAGTGCTAGCGAGACAGGGGGGTATAATTCACCCCTCCACTTT
TRBD1 | TRBJ1-2 | many | TRBV10-3 | CAISDPMTGAYGYTF | TGTGCCATCAGCGACCCGATGACAGGGGCTTATGGCTACACCTTC
TRBD2 | TRBJ2-7 | many | TRBV11-2 | CASSLERTSGRSEQYF | TGTGCCAGCAGCTTAGAGAGGACTAGCGGGAGGAGTGAGCAGTACTTC
. | TRBJ1-6 | many | TRBV29-1 | CSAHGTNYNSPLHF | TGCAGCGCCCACGGGACTAACTATAATTCACCCCTCCACTTT
. | TRBJ1-6 | many | TRBV11-2 | CASSLVGSGDSPLHF | TGTGCCAGCAGCTTAGTGGGGTCAGGGGATTCACCCCTCCACTTT
. | TRBJ2-5 | many | TRBV5-1 | CASSLGRTVRQETQYF | TGCGCCAGCAGCTTGGGCAGAACCGTTAGGCAAGAGACCCAGTACTTC
. | TRBJ1-6 | . | TRBV12-3/TRBV12-4 | CASSWGGAESPLHF | TGTGCCAGCAGTTGGGGGGGCGCGGAGTCACCCCTCCACTTT
TRBD1 | TRBJ2-5 | many | TRBV6-5 | CASGTRGRPKAGETQYF | TGTGCCAGCGGTACCAGGGGGCGCCCCAAGGCCGGAGAGACCCAGTACTTC
. | TRBJ1-2 | many | TRBV2 | CASSVWTTEGYTF | TGTGCCAGCAGTGTTTGGACCACAGAAGGCTACACCTTC
TRBD1 | TRBJ1-1 | . | TRBV27 | CASSTPTGYTEAFF | TGTGCCAGCAGTACTCCGACAGGGTACACTGAAGCTTTCTTT
. | TRBJ2-2 | many | TRBV7-8 | CASTQEVTGELFF | TGTGCCAGCACACAAGAGGTCACCGGGGAGCTGTTTTTT
. | TRBJ2-5 | many | TRBV9 | CASSVSGMGETQYF | TGTGCCAGCAGCGTATCGGGAATGGGAGAGACCCAGTACTTC
. | TRBJ1-5 | many | TRBV12-3/TRBV12-4 | CASSVGSGLYSNQPQHF | TGTGCCAGTTCGGTCGGGTCAGGGCTTTATAGCAATCAGCCCCAGCATTTT
. | TRBJ2-7 | . | TRBV20-1 | CSARDYGEREYEQYF | TGCAGTGCTAGAGATTACGGGGAACGGGAGTACGAGCAGTACTTC
. | TRBJ2-5 | many | TRBV2 | CASSDEGPETQYF | TGTGCCAGCAGTGATGAGGGACCAGAGACCCAGTACTTC
. | TRBJ1-1 | many | TRBV2 | CASNQGEAFF | TGTGCCAGCAACCAAGGTGAAGCTTTCTTT
TRBD2 | TRBJ2-7 | many | TRBV12-3/TRBV12-4 | CASSRLAGGSYEQYF | TGTGCCAGCAGCCGACTAGCGGGAGGCTCCTACGAGCAGTACTTC
TRBD1 | TRBJ2-7 | many | TRBV2 | CASGPGQIYDEQYF | TGTGCCAGCGGTCCGGGACAGATCTACGACGAGCAGTACTTC
TRBD2 | TRBJ2-5 | many | TRBV6-5 | CASRGLGGGTQYF | TGTGCCAGCAGGGGACTAGGGGGAGGGACCCAGTACTTC
TRBD1 | TRBJ2-5 | . | TRBV15 | CATSSSYRGQETQYF | TGTGCCACCAGCAGTTCTTACAGGGGGCAAGAGACCCAGTACTTC
. | TRBJ2-2 | many | TRBV5-1 | CASSHGGSAGELFF | TGCGCCAGCAGCCACGGGGGTAGCGCCGGGGAGCTGTTTTTT
TRBD1 | TRBJ2-5 | many | TRBV28 | CASNIQGARETQYF | TGTGCCAGCAACATACAGGGGGCGCGAGAGACCCAGTACTTC
TRBD2 | TRBJ2-2 | many | TRBV28 | CASLGLAVNTGELFF | TGTGCCAGCCTAGGACTAGCGGTTAACACCGGGGAGCTGTTTTTT
. | TRBJ1-2 | . | TRBV11-1 | CASSLALGAGQNLYYGYTF | TGTGCCAGCAGCTTAGCGCTTGGAGCTGGCCAGAACCTTTACTATGGCTACACCTTC
TRBD2 | TRBJ2-7 | many | TRBV10-3 | CAIRGAGTSGRFYEQYF | TGTGCCATCAGAGGGGCCGGGACTAGCGGGAGATTTTACGAGCAGTACTTC
. | TRBJ1-5 | many | TRBV28 | CASSLKGWNQPQHF | TGTGCCAGCAGTTTGAAGGGTTGGAATCAGCCCCAGCATTTT
. | TRBJ2-5 | few | TRBV20-1 | CSARDTTSAQETQYF | TGCAGTGCCCGGGACACCACCTCTGCCCAAGAGACCCAGTACTTC
. | TRBJ1-2 | . | TRBV20-1 | CSGGVYGYTF | TGCAGTGGAGGGGTCTACGGCTACACCTTC
. | TRBJ2-7 | . | TRBV30 | CAWRQVGGYEQYF | TGTGCCTGGAGACAGGTCGGGGGCTACGAGCAGTACTTC
TRBD1 | TRBJ1-5 | many | TRBV12-3/TRBV12-4 | CASSSVAGQGPSNQPQHF | TGTGCCAGCAGTTCCGTTGCTGGACAGGGACCTAGCAATCAGCCCCAGCATTTT
. | TRBJ2-7 | . | TRBV18 | CASSPQRHSYEQYF | TGTGCCAGCTCACCCCAAAGACACAGCTACGAGCAGTACTTC
. | TRBJ1-2 | many | TRBV30 | CAWTRDFYGYTF | TGTGCCTGGACCAGGGACTTCTATGGCTACACCTTC
. | TRBJ2-7 | many | TRBV19 | CASRSGHEQYF | TGTGCCAGTAGGAGCGGCCACGAGCAGTACTTC
TRBD1 | TRBJ1-5 | many | TRBV2 | CASSEGLGGRDSNQPQHF | TGTGCCAGCAGTGAAGGCCTAGGGGGCCGGGATAGCAATCAGCCCCAGCATTTT
. | TRBJ1-5 | many | TRBV6-2/TRBV6-3 | CASSTGIEPQHF | TGTGCCAGCAGTACAGGGATCGAGCCCCAGCATTTT
. | TRBJ1-3 | many | TRBV2 | CASSVPGTGNTIYF | TGTGCCAGCAGTGTCCCAGGGACTGGAAACACCATATATTTT
TRBD2 | TRBJ2-7 | . | TRBV28 | CASSFIASGFLEQYF | TGTGCCAGCAGTTTTATCGCTAGCGGGTTTCTCGAGCAGTACTTC
. | TRBJ1-2 | . | TRBV7-8 | CASSKQIGGHYGYTF | TGTGCCAGCAGCAAACAAATCGGAGGGCACTATGGCTACACCTTC
. | TRBJ1-2 | . | TRBV6-1 | CATREGSFSGYTF | TGTGCCACCCGGGAGGGTTCGTTTTCCGGCTACACCTTC
. | TRBJ2-7 | many | TRBV12-3/TRBV12-4 | CASSRNGAQYF | TGTGCCAGCAGCCGAAACGGGGCCCAGTACTTC
. | TRBJ1-6 | many | TRBV6-1 | CASSRLTGNNSPLHF | TGTGCCAGCAGTCGCTTGACAGGAAATAATTCACCCCTCCACTTT
TRBD2 | TRBJ2-5 | . | TRBV6-1 | CAVTGTNQETQYF | TGTGCCGTAACCGGGACTAACCAAGAGACCCAGTACTTC
. | TRBJ1-2 | . | TRBV19 | CASSIVGRRTYGYTF | TGTGCCAGTAGTATTGTCGGCAGGCGCACTTATGGCTACACCTTC
. | TRBJ2-6 | many | TRBV12-3/TRBV12-4 | CASSPFQGAVGANVLTF | TGTGCCAGCAGCCCATTCCAAGGGGCGGTTGGGGCCAACGTCCTGACTTTC
. | TRBJ1-1 | many | TRBV7-3 | CASSSLGGGNTEAFF | TGTGCCAGCAGCTCGCTAGGGGGTGGGAACACTGAAGCTTTCTTT
TRBD1 | TRBJ2-7 | . | TRBV7-8 | CASSVGQGTNEQYF | TGTGCCAGCAGCGTAGGACAGGGAACCAACGAGCAGTACTTC
TRBD1 | TRBJ1-5 | many | TRBV6-5 | CASSYGTGTDQPQHF | TGTGCCAGCAGTTACGGGACAGGGACGGATCAGCCCCAGCATTTT
. | TRBJ1-5 | . | TRBV20-1 | CSARDLQGNQPQHF | TGCAGTGCTAGAGATTTACAGGGAAATCAGCCCCAGCATTTT
TRBD1 | TRBJ1-2 | many | TRBV6-1 | CASRKTGNYGYTF | TGTGCCAGCAGGAAGACAGGGAACTATGGCTACACCTTC
. | TRBJ1-2 | many | TRBV7-2 | CASSPAGARGGYTF | TGTGCCAGCAGCCCGGCCGGGGCGCGGGGTGGCTACACCTTC